This entry describes one TCR beta chain. What it binds is unknown. Germline V gene data show CDR1 as SGDLS and CDR2 as YYNGEE. V lost 0 bases and J 5 bases, leaving 15 bases between the germline ends. The CDR3 has 15 residues. The sample originates from a study of T cell responses to AZD1222 COVID-19 vaccine. Study findings and constraints: Per reports, nearly half of all spike-specific TCRs target regions that are unmutated in variants. The peak T cell response came first, and repertoires were sampled only after it.

The data were produced by immunoSEQ multiplex PCR, yet TCRdb's version contains in-frame clones alone and is incomplete. This table has 90,000 to 150,000 clones, around 87% appearing once. The sequences come from peripheral blood, collected on day 0 of AZD1222 vaccination. The chain employs TRBV9 and TRBJ2-7, with D maybe TRBD2 (5 bases). The receptor comes from an adult in good health. CDR3 sequence reads: CASSVGRARADEQYF. The CDR3 region has the DNA TGTGCCAGCAGCGTAGGAAGGGCCCGAGCGGACGAGCAGTACTTC.